This T cell receptor (beta chain) stems from a study of cytomegalovirus exposure and HLA in healthy donors. General observations from the study: In a later analysis, productive TCRs from donors in an Asian-associated ancestry cluster reportedly carried fewer N-insertions than the cohort mean. CMV serostatus was the only recorded immune exposure for donors.

V lost 7 bases and J lost 4, with 16 bases in between. CDR3 length: 14 residues. The germline V gene has CDR1 MNHEY and CDR2 SVGAGI. As to this clone: Its cognate antigen is unknown.

Use of 60 Vbeta and 13 Jbeta primers characterized the PCR. Here immunoSEQ multiplex PCR was the method, and the copy in TCRdb shows in-frame clones only, minus some. Altogether about 150,000 clones are present, about 80% being singletons, with the ten largest covering around 13%. The TCR comes from a young man in good health and CMV-seropositive. The material sequenced was PBMCs. This chain connects TRBV6-5 to TRBJ1-1; a weak D match, TRBD1 (5 bases). This CDR3 is CASTYGAGVTEAFF. Here the CDR3 DNA reads TGTGCCAGCACCTACGGGGCGGGGGTCACTGAAGCTTTCTTT.